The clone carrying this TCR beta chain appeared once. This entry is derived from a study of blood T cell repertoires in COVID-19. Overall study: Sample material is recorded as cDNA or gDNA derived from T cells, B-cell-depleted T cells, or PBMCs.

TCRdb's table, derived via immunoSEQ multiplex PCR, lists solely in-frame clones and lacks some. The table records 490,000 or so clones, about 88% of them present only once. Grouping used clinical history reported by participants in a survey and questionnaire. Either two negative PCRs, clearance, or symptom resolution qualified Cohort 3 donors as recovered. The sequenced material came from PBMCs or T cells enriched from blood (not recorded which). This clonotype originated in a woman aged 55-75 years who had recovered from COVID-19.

In DNA form, the CDR3 reads TGTGCCAGCAGCGTAGGGGGGCCTAACACTGAAGCTTTCTTT. Residues: CASSVGGPNTEAFF. The chain links TRBV9 to TRBJ1-1; perhaps TRBD1 as D (6 bases). CDR3 length: 14 amino acids. The germline V and J ends were trimmed by 0 bases and 2 bases, with 8 bases remaining between them. Germline-derived CDR1 and CDR2 are SGDLS and YYNGEE.